This record covers a single T cell receptor (beta chain). Its antigen is still unknown. Unmatched junction bases numbered 7, after V lost 10 bases and J lost 2 bases. The germline V gene has CDR1 SGHTA and CDR2 FQGNSA. This CDR3 has 14 residues. Primers: 60 Vbeta forward and 13 Jbeta reverse. Sequencing was performed with immunoSEQ multiplex PCR; in TCRdb, only in-frame clones are kept and a portion is missing. The sample gives over 90,000 clones, roughly 74% of which show up once; roughly 15% is in the top ten. This specimen belongs to a study of cytomegalovirus exposure and HLA in healthy donors. General study results and limits: The records held CMV serostatus as the only immune exposure information.

The sample was PBMCs. This chain connects TRBV7-2 to TRBJ2-3; 9 bases agree with TRBD2. This TCR was recovered from an older woman in good health and CMV-seropositive. In DNA, the CDR3 is TGTGCCAAGTCCGGCGGGGGGGCCACAGATACGCAGTATTTT. Protein: CAKSGGGATDTQYF.